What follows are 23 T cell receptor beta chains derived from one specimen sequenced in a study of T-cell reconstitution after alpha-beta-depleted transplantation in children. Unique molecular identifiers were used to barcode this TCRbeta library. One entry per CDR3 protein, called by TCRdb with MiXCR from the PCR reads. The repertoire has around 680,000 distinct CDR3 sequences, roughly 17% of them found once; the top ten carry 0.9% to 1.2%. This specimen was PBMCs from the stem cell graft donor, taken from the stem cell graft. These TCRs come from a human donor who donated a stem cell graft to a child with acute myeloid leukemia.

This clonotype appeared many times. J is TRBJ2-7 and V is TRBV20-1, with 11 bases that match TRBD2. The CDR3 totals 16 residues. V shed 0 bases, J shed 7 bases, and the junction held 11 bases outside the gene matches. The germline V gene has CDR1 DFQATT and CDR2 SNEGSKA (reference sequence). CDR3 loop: CSARDLEASGGWEQYF. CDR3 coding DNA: TGCAGTGCTAGAGATCTTGAGGCTAGCGGGGGGTGGGAGCAGTACTTC.

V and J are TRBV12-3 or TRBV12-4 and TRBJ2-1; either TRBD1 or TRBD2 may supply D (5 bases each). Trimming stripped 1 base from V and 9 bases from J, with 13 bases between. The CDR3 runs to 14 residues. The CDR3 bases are TGTGCCAGCAGTTTAGGAGGGGCTCCGGGTGAGCAGTTCTTC. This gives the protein CASSLGGAPGEQFF.

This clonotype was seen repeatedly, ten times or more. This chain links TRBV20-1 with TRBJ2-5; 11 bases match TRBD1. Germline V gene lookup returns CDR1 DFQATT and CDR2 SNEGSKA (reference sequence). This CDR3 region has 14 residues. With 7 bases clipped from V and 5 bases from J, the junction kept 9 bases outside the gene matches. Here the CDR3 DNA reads TGCAGTGTATGGGGACAGGGGGATTTGGAGACCCAGTACTTC. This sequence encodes CSVWGQGDLETQYF.

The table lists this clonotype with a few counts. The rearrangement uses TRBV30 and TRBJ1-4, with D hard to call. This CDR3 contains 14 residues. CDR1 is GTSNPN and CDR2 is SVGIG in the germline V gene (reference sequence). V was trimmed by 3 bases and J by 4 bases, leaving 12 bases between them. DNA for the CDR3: TGTGCCTGGAGCCCTGGCGATGGTAATGAAAAACTGTTTTTT. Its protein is CAWSPGDGNEKLFF.

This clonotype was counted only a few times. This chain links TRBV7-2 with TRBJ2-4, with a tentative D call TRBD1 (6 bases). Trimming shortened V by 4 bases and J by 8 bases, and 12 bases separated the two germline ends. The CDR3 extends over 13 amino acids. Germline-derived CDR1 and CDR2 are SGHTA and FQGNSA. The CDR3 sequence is CASSSQGYDIQYF. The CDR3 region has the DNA TGTGCCAGCAGCTCACAGGGATACGACATTCAGTACTTC. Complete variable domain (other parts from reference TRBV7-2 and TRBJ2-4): GAGVSQSPSNKVTEKGKDVELRCDPISGHTALYWYRQSLGQGLEFLIYFQGNSAPDKSGLPSDRFSAERTGGSVSTLTIQRTQQEDSAVYLCASSSQGYDIQYFGAGTRLSVL.

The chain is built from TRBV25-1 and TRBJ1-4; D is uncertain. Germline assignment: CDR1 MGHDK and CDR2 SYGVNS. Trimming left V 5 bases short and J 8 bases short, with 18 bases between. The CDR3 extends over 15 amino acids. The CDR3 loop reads CASSPPGLRSEKLFF. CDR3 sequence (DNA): TGTGCCAGCAGTCCTCCGGGGTTAAGGTCGGAAAAACTGTTTTTT.

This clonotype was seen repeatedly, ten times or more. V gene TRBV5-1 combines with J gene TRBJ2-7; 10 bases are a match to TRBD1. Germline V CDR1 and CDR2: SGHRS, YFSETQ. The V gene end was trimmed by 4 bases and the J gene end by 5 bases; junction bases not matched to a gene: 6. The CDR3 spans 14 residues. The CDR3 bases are TGCGCCAGCAGCCAGGGGGACAGGGGACACGAGCAGTACGTC. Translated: CASSQGDRGHEQYV.

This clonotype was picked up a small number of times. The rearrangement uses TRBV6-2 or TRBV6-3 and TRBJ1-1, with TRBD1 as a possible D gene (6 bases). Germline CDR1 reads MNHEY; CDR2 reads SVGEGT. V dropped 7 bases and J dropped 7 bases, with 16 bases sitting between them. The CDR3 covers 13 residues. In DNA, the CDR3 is TGTGCCAGCACTCTTACGGACAGCCTTGAAGCTTTCTTT. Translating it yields CASTLTDSLEAFF.

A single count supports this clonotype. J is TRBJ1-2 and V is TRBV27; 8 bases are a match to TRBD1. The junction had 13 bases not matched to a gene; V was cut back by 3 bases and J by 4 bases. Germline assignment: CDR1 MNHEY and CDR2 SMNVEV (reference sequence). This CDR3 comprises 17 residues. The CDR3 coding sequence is TGTGCCAGCAGTTTCTGGAAAGCAGGGGGCGTTAGCTATGGCTACACCTTC. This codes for CASSFWKAGGVSYGYTF.

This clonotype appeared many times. The CDR3 DNA reads as TGTGCCAGCACCTTGACTAGCGGCACAGATACGCAGTATTTT. It translates to CASTLTSGTDTQYF. The chain employs TRBV12-3 or TRBV12-4 and TRBJ2-3; 8 bases line up with TRBD2. The CDR3 is made up of 14 amino acids. The J segment lost 1 base and the V segment lost 7 bases, leaving 4 bases of the junction unmatched.

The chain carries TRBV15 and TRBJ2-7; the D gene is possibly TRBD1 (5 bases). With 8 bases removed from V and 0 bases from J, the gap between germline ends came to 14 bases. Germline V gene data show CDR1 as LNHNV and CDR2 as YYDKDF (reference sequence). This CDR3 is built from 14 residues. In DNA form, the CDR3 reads TGTGCCACCGCCGCGACAGCGAGCTCCTACGAGCAGTACTTC. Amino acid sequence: CATAATASSYEQYF.

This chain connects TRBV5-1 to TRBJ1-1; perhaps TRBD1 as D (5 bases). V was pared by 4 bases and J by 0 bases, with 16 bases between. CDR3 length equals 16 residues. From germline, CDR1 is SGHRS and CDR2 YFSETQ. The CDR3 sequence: CASSPGTGLMNTEAFF. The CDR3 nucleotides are TGCGCCAGCAGCCCAGGGACCGGGCTTATGAACACTGAAGCTTTCTTT.

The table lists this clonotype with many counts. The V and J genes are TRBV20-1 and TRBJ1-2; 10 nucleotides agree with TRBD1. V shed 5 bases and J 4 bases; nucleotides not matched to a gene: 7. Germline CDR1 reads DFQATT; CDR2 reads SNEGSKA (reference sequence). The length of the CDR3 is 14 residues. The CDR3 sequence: CSAGGQGGSYGYTF. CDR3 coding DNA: TGCAGTGCTGGTGGACAGGGGGGAAGCTATGGCTACACCTTC.

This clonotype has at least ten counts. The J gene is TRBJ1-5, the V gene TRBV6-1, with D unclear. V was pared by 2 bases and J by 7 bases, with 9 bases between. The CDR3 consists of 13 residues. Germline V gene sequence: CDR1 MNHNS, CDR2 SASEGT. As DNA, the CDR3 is TGTGCCAGCAGTGAAAGGGCTCAACAGCCCCAGCATTTT. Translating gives CASSERAQQPQHF.

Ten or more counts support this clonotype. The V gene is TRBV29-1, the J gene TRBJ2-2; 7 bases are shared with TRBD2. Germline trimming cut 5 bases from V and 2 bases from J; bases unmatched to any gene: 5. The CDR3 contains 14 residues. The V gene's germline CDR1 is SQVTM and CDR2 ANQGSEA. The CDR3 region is CSVRGGGNTGELFF. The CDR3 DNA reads TGCAGCGTTCGCGGCGGGGGAAACACCGGGGAGCTGTTTTTT.

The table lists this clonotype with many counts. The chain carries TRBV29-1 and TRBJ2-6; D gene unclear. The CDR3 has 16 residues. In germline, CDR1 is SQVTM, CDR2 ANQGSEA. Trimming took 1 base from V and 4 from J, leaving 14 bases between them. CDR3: CSVEARPAGGANVLTF. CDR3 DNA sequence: TGCAGCGTTGAAGCGAGACCGGCTGGGGGGGCCAACGTCCTGACTTTC.

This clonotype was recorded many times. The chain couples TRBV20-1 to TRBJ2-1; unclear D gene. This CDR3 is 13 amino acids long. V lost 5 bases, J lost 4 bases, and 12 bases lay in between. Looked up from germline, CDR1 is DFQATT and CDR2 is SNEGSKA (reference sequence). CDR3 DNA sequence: TGCAGTGCTCTCTTGGACGAATACAATGAGCAGTTCTTC. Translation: CSALLDEYNEQFF.

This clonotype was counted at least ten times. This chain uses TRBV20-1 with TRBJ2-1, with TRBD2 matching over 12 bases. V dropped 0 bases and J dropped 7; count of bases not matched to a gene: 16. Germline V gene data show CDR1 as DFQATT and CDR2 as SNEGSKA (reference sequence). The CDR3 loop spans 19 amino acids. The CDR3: CSARDRRSSGGAVVNEQFF. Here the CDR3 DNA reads TGCAGTGCTAGAGATAGGAGGTCTAGCGGGGGGGCGGTCGTGAATGAGCAGTTCTTC.

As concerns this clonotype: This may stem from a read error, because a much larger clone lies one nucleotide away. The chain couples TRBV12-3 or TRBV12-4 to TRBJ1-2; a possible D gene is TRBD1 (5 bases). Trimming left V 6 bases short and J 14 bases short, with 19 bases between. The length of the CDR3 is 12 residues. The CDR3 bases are TGTGCCAGCAGCTACCCCAGGGAGGTAACGACCTTC. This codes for CASSYPREVTTF.

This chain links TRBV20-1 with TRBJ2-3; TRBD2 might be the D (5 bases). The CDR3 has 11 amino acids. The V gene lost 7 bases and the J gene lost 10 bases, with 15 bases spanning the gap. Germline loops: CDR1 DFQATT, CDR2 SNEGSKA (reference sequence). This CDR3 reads CSVRGPSSQYF. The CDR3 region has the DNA TGCAGTGTCAGAGGGCCTTCCTCGCAGTATTTT.

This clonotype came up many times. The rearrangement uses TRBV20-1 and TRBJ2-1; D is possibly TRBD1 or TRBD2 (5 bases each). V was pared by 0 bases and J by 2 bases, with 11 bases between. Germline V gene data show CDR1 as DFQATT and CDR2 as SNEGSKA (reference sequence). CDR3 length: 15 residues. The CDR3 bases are TGCAGTGCTAGAGACCGGGACCGAACCTACAATGAGCAGTTCTTC. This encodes CSARDRDRTYNEQFF.

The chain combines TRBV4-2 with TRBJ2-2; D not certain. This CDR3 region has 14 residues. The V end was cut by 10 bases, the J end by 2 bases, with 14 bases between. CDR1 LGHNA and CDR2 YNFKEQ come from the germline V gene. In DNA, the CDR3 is TGTGCCACCCGAGGTATGGGAAACACCGGGGAGCTGTTTTTT. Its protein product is CATRGMGNTGELFF.

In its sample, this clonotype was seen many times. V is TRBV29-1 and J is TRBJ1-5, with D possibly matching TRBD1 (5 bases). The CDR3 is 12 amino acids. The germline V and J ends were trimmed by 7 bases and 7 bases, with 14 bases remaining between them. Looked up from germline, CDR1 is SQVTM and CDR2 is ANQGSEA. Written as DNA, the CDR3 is TGCAGCGCTCGCAGGGATGGACAGCCCCAGCATTTT. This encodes CSARRDGQPQHF.